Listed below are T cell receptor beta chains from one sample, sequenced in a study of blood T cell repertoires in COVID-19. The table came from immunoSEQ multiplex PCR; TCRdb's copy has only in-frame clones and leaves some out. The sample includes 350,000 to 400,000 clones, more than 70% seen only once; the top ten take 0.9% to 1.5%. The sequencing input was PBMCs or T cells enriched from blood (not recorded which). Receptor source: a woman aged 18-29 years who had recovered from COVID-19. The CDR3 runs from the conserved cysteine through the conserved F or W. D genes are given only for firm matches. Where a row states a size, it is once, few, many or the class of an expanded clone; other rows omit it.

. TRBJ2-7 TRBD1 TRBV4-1 CASSQDKDRGTYEQYF TGCGCCAGCAGCCAAGATAAGGACAGGGGAACCTACGAGCAGTACTTC
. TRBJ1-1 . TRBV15 CATRASMNTEAFF TGTGCCACCAGGGCCTCAATGAACACTGAAGCTTTCTTT
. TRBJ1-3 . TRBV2 CASSGRFGGGPGNTIYF TGTGCCAGCAGTGGAAGGTTTGGGGGGGGCCCTGGAAACACCATATATTTT
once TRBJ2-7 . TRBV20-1 CSASTDYLLTPYEQYF TGCAGTGCTAGTACGGACTACCTATTGACGCCCTACGAGCAGTACTTC
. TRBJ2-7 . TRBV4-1 CASSQEARPPYEQYF TGCGCCAGCAGCCAAGAGGCCAGGCCGCCCTACGAGCAGTACTTC
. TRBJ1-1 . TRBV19 CASSIEGRENTEAFF TGTGCCAGTAGTATAGAAGGCAGGGAGAACACTGAAGCTTTCTTT
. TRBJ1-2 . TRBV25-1 CASSPYGYTF TGTGCCAGCAGTCCATATGGCTACACCTTC
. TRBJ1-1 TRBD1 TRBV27 CASSPIDRVSNTEAFF TGTGCCAGCAGCCCCATCGACAGGGTCTCGAACACTGAAGCTTTCTTT
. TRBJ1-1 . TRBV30 CAWRQATEAFF TGTGCCTGGCGACAGGCCACTGAAGCTTTCTTT
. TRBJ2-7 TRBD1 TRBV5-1 CASSLDHRGYEQYF TGCGCCAGCAGCTTGGATCACAGGGGGTACGAGCAGTACTTC
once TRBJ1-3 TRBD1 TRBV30 CAWLRDRYSGNTIYF TGTGCCTGGCTACGGGACAGGTATTCTGGAAACACCATATATTTT
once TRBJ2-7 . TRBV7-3 CASSSRPGGRTYEQYF TGTGCCAGCAGCTCCCGCCCCGGCGGCAGAACCTACGAGCAGTACTTC
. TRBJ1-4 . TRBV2 CASSDFARERALF TGTGCCAGCAGTGATTTCGCTCGGGAGAGGGCGCTTTTT
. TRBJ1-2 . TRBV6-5 CASSYREGRSYTF TGTGCCAGCAGTTACCGGGAGGGGCGCAGCTACACCTTC
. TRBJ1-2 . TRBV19 CASSGQNNKYGYTF TGTGCCAGTAGTGGCCAGAATAACAAGTATGGCTACACCTTC
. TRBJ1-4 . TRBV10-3 CAISDYATNEKLFF TGTGCCATCAGTGATTATGCAACTAATGAAAAACTGTTTTTT
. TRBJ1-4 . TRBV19 CASRGGGGKLFF TGTGCTAGTCGTGGGGGCGGTGGAAAACTGTTTTTT
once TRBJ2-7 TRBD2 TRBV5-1 CASSLRTSGGPSSYEQYF TGCGCCAGCAGCTTGAGAACTAGCGGGGGACCAAGCTCCTACGAGCAGTACTTC
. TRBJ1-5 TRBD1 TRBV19 CASSIRTGGNQPQHF TGTGCCAGTAGTATTCGGACAGGGGGGAATCAGCCCCAGCATTTT
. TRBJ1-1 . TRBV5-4 CASSWKTANTEAFF TGTGCCAGCAGCTGGAAGACAGCGAACACTGAAGCTTTCTTT
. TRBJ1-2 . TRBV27 CASSSGGGGYGYTF TGTGCCAGCAGTTCCGGGGGGGGTGGATATGGCTACACCTTC
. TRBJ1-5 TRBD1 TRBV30 CAWSVGTGGNQPQHF TGTGCCTGGAGTGTAGGGACAGGGGGCAATCAGCCCCAGCATTTT
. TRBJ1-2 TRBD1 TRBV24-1 CATSGWDSNYGYTF TGTGCCACCAGTGGATGGGACAGCAACTATGGCTACACCTTC
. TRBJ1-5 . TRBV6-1 CASSEDPGWSNQPQHF TGTGCCAGCAGTGAAGACCCGGGGTGGAGCAATCAGCCCCAGCATTTT
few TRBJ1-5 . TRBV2 CASTFRGGQPQHF TGTGCCAGCACCTTTAGGGGGGGTCAGCCCCAGCATTTT
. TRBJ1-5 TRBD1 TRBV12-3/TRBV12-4 CASSGTGNQPQHF TGTGCCAGCAGTGGGACAGGCAATCAGCCCCAGCATTTT
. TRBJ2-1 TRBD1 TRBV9 CASSVGPMTGEYNEQFF TGTGCCAGCAGCGTAGGCCCAATGACAGGGGAATACAATGAGCAGTTCTTC
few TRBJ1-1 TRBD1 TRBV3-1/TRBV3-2 CASSQAGTGATEAFF TGTGCCAGCAGCCAGGCCGGGACAGGGGCCACTGAAGCTTTCTTT
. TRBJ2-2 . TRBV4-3 CASSQALKNTGELFF TGCGCCAGCAGCCAAGCTCTAAAGAACACCGGGGAGCTGTTTTTT
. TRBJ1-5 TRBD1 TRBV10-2 CASSEQGSGQPQHF TGCGCCAGCAGTGAACAGGGGTCCGGTCAGCCCCAGCATTTT
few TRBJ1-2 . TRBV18 CASRPPPGVPNYGYTF TGTGCCAGCCGACCCCCCCCAGGGGTACCTAACTATGGCTACACCTTC
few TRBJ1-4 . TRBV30 CAWNQDRPNEKLFF TGTGCCTGGAACCAAGACAGGCCTAATGAAAAACTGTTTTTT
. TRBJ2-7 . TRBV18 CASSHWDNYEQYF TGTGCCAGCTCCCATTGGGACAACTACGAGCAGTACTTC
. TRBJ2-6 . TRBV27 CASSFAGTGSGANVLTF TGTGCCAGCAGTTTCGCGGGAACCGGCTCTGGGGCCAACGTCCTGACTTTC
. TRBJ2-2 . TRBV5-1 CASSEPQGGRNTGELFF TGCGCCAGCAGCGAACCCCAAGGGGGACGGAACACCGGGGAGCTGTTTTTT
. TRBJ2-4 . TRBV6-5 CASSQGLAKNIQYF TGTGCCAGCAGTCAGGGATTAGCCAAAAACATTCAGTACTTC
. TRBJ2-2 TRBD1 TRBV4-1 CASGGKPGQASRTGELFF TGCGCCAGCGGGGGAAAACCGGGACAGGCCTCAAGGACCGGGGAGCTGTTTTTT
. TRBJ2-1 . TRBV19 CASSIERGYYNEQFF TGTGCCAGTAGTATAGAGCGGGGATACTACAATGAGCAGTTCTTC
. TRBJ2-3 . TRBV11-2 CASSLEAGRTQYF TGTGCCAGCAGCTTAGAGGCAGGGCGGACGCAGTATTTT
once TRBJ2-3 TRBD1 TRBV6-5 CASSLGTGTDTQYF TGTGCCAGCAGTCTGGGGACAGGCACAGATACGCAGTATTTT
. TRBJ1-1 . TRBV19 CASNRENTEAFF TGTGCCTCGAACAGGGAGAACACTGAAGCTTTCTTT
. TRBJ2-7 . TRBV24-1 CATSDSRGYEQYF TGTGCCACCAGTGATTCCCGGGGGTACGAGCAGTACTTC
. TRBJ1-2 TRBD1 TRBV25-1 CASNHRGNYGYTF TGTGCCAGCAATCACAGGGGTAACTATGGCTACACCTTC
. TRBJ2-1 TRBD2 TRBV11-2 CASSSGLAGGQFF TGTGCCAGCAGCTCGGGACTAGCGGGGGGCCAGTTCTTC
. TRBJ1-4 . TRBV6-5 CASRQSSGGYEKLFF TGTGCCAGCAGGCAAAGCAGCGGGGGATATGAAAAACTGTTTTTT
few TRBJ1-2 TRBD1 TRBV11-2 CASSPGTGFGYTF TGTGCCAGCAGCCCCGGGACAGGGTTTGGCTACACCTTC
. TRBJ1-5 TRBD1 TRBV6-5 CASSRTGGQPQHF TGTGCCAGCAGCAGGACAGGGGGGCAGCCCCAGCATTTT
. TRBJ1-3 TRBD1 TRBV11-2 CASSLFKARGLGNTIYF TGTGCCAGCAGCTTATTCAAGGCAAGGGGGCTCGGAAACACCATATATTTT
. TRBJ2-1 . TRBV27 CASSFLAGALRYEQFF TGTGCCAGCAGTTTCCTGGCGGGGGCCTTAAGGTATGAGCAGTTCTTC
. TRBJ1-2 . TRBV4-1 CASSQGDNYGYTF TGCGCCAGCAGCCAAGGCGATAACTATGGCTACACCTTC
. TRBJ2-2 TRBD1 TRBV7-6 CATKGQGDTGELFF TGTGCCACCAAGGGACAGGGAGACACCGGGGAGCTGTTTTTT
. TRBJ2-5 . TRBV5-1 CASSLAEGVETQYF TGCGCCAGCAGCTTGGCCGAGGGGGTGGAGACCCAGTACTTC
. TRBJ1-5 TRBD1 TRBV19 CASTDRDRRNSNQPQHF TGTGCCAGTACCGACCGGGACAGGCGGAATAGCAATCAGCCCCAGCATTTT